This is a list of T cell receptor beta chains from one sample in a study of shared clonotypes between healthy human individuals. Data came from immunoSEQ multiplex PCR; TCRdb stores just in-frame clones and leaves some out. The sample has 1.5 million to 2.5 million clones; over 85% are singletons. Sequenced input: naive CD8+ T cells sorted from blood. These receptors were taken from a man in his late teens or twenties in good health. Each CDR3 is given with its conserved first and last residue. A D gene is named only where the DNA matches it firmly. Clone sizes are given selectively: once, few, many, or a class where the clone is expanded.

J,D,size,V,DNA,CDR3
TRBJ2-1,NA,NA,TRBV5-5,TGTGCCAGCAGCTTGGCCTCGGGGGGCCGTTACAATGAGCAGTTCTTC,CASSLASGGRYNEQFF
TRBJ2-1,NA,NA,TRBV27,TGTGCCAGCAGTTTAGTACGCGGGAATCTTAACGATGAGCAGTTCTTC,CASSLVRGNLNDEQFF
TRBJ1-5,TRBD1,NA,TRBV5-6,TGTGCCAGCAGCTACTCCTTCGGACAGGGGTTCTATAGCAATCAGCCCCAGCATTTT,CASSYSFGQGFYSNQPQHF
TRBJ1-2,NA,NA,TRBV5-1,TGCGCCAGCAGCTTGGAGGGCGGTGAGGGGCCCTATGGCTACACCTTC,CASSLEGGEGPYGYTF
TRBJ1-1,NA,NA,TRBV6-5,TGTGCCAGCAGCAGCAGGGAGGACACTGAAGCTTTCTTT,CASSSREDTEAFF
TRBJ2-7,NA,NA,TRBV7-9,TGTGCCAGCAGCTTAGTTCCCTACGAGCAGTACTTC,CASSLVPYEQYF
TRBJ1-5,NA,NA,TRBV27,TGTGCCAGCAGTTTTGTAGCCCCGGGCCAGCGCGAGCCCCAGCATTTT,CASSFVAPGQREPQHF
TRBJ1-2,TRBD1,once,TRBV7-9,TGTGCCAGCAGCTTAGTGGGGACAGGCTATTATGGCTACACCTTC,CASSLVGTGYYGYTF
TRBJ2-1,TRBD1,NA,TRBV4-3,TGCGCCAGCAGCCAAGTGACAGGGGGGCCCTACAATGAGCAGTTCTTC,CASSQVTGGPYNEQFF
TRBJ2-7,NA,NA,TRBV7-9,TGTGCCAGCAGCTTAGCGGTAGACCGCTCCTACGAGCAGTACTTC,CASSLAVDRSYEQYF
TRBJ2-5,TRBD2,NA,TRBV4-3,TGCGCCAGCAGCCAAGACGCGGGAGCCCAAGAGACCCAGTACTTC,CASSQDAGAQETQYF
TRBJ1-1,TRBD1,NA,TRBV6-5,TGTGCCAGCAGTTACGCCGGACAGGGATTAACTGAAGCTTTCTTT,CASSYAGQGLTEAFF
TRBJ2-3,NA,NA,TRBV29-1,TGCAGCGTCCTAGGGGACCAGCCCGATACGCAGTATTTT,CSVLGDQPDTQYF
TRBJ2-5,NA,NA,TRBV6-5,TGTGCCAGCAGCCCCAGTGGGGGCGATAAAGAGACCCAGTACTTC,CASSPSGGDKETQYF
TRBJ2-7,TRBD2,NA,TRBV4-3,TGCGCCAGCAGCCAAGGCCGGGACTACTACTACGAGCAGTACTTC,CASSQGRDYYYEQYF
TRBJ2-5,NA,NA,TRBV5-6,TGTGCCAGCAGCATGGGCGGAGGGGTGGAGACCCAGTACTTC,CASSMGGGVETQYF
TRBJ2-7,TRBD1,NA,TRBV11-2,TGTGCCAGCAGCTTCACCGGGACAGGAGCCTACGAGCAGTACTTC,CASSFTGTGAYEQYF
TRBJ2-2,NA,few,TRBV6-5,TGTGCCACCGGGCTCCCGGAGGGGACCGGGGAGCTGTTTTTT,CATGLPEGTGELFF
TRBJ2-5,NA,NA,TRBV5-8,TGTGCCAGCAGCTTGGCCCGGGACTGGCAAGAGACCCAGTACTTC,CASSLARDWQETQYF
TRBJ2-3,NA,NA,TRBV29-1,TGCAGCGTCAGAGGTACAGATACGCAGTATTTT,CSVRGTDTQYF
TRBJ2-7,TRBD2,NA,TRBV11-2,TGTGCCAGCAGCCTGGGTAGCGGGCGCTACGAGCAGTACTTC,CASSLGSGRYEQYF
TRBJ2-4,TRBD1,NA,TRBV27,TGTGCCAGCAGCATAACAGGGGGACAACGCATTCAGTACTTC,CASSITGGQRIQYF
TRBJ1-1,NA,NA,TRBV28,TGTGCCAGCAGTTTATTTTCTAACACTGAAGCTTTCTTT,CASSLFSNTEAFF
TRBJ2-6,NA,NA,TRBV2,TGTGCCAGCACGACCCCGCAGTTTCCTGGGGCCAACGTCCTGACTTTC,CASTTPQFPGANVLTF
TRBJ1-1,TRBD1,NA,TRBV4-3,TGCGCCAGCAGCCAGGACAGGGTTGGCACTGAAGCTTTCTTT,CASSQDRVGTEAFF
TRBJ2-7,TRBD2,NA,TRBV27,TGTGCCAGCAGTTCGGGACTAGCGGGAGTCCACGAGCAGTACTTC,CASSSGLAGVHEQYF
TRBJ2-7,TRBD2,NA,TRBV2,TGTGCCAGCAGTAGACTAGCGGGAAGCTCCTACGAGCAGTACTTC,CASSRLAGSSYEQYF
TRBJ2-7,TRBD2,once,TRBV7-2,TGTGCCAGCAGCTCTCAAATCACTAGCGGAACCCACTACGAGCAGTACTTC,CASSSQITSGTHYEQYF
TRBJ1-1,NA,NA,TRBV7-9,TGTGCCAGCAGCTCCGCTGTCGACAGACACACTGAAGCTTTCTTT,CASSSAVDRHTEAFF
TRBJ2-1,TRBD2,few,TRBV5-6,TGTGCCAGCAGCTGGGGACTAGCGGGCTACAATGAGCAGTTCTTC,CASSWGLAGYNEQFF
TRBJ1-1,NA,few,TRBV30,TGTGCCTGGAGTGTACCCCAGGGTAGAGTCACTGAAGCTTTCTTT,CAWSVPQGRVTEAFF
TRBJ2-1,NA,NA,TRBV27,TGTGCCAGCAGTTTATTGCTAGACAACAATGAGCAGTTCTTC,CASSLLLDNNEQFF
TRBJ1-1,NA,few,TRBV6-5,TGTGCCAGCAGTTACTTTCGGGACACTGAAGCTTTCTTT,CASSYFRDTEAFF
TRBJ1-6,TRBD1,once,TRBV7-9,TGTGCCAGCAGCTTAGACAGGGGAAAGAGCTCCTATAATTCACCCCTCCACTTT,CASSLDRGKSSYNSPLHF
TRBJ2-7,NA,NA,TRBV2,TGTGCCAGCAGTGAGGACCCCTCCTACGAGCAGTACTTC,CASSEDPSYEQYF
TRBJ2-7,TRBD1,NA,TRBV27,TGTGCCAGCAGTTTAGTGGGGACAGGGGACTACGAGCAGTACTTC,CASSLVGTGDYEQYF
TRBJ2-1,NA,NA,TRBV5-8,TGTGCCAGCAGCCGACGGGAGAGCTCCTACAATGAGCAGTTCTTC,CASSRRESSYNEQFF
TRBJ2-3,NA,NA,TRBV11-2,TGTGCCAGCAGCACGCTGGACAGAATTTCATACACAGATACGCAGTATTTT,CASSTLDRISYTDTQYF
TRBJ2-7,NA,NA,TRBV6-1,TGTGCCAGCAGGCCTAGACAGGATGCCTACGAGCAGTACTTC,CASRPRQDAYEQYF
TRBJ2-3,TRBD1,NA,TRBV10-1,TGCGCCAGCAGTGGACAGGGGGCCAGCACAGATACGCAGTATTTT,CASSGQGASTDTQYF
TRBJ1-1,TRBD1,NA,TRBV2,TGTGCCAGCAGTGAATACAGACAGGGGGTGAACACTGAAGCTTTCTTT,CASSEYRQGVNTEAFF
TRBJ2-3,NA,NA,TRBV7-6,TGTGCCAGCAGCCCACCGCTCCCCCAGGCAGATACGCAGTATTTT,CASSPPLPQADTQYF
TRBJ1-2,TRBD1,NA,TRBV27,TGTGCCAGCAGTTTATCGCCAGGGGGGAACTATGGCTACACCTTC,CASSLSPGGNYGYTF
TRBJ2-2,NA,NA,TRBV6-4,TGTGCCAGCAGTGACTCACAGAGCACCGGGGAGCTGTTTTTT,CASSDSQSTGELFF
TRBJ2-5,TRBD2,NA,TRBV13,TGTGCCAGCAGCCCTATGGGGGGGGAGACCCAGTACTTC,CASSPMGGETQYF
TRBJ2-4,NA,NA,TRBV6-6,TGTGCCAGCACCAACTCGGCGGTAGCCAACATTCAGTACTTC,CASTNSAVANIQYF
TRBJ1-1,TRBD1,NA,TRBV9,TGTGCCAGCAGCGACGGACAGGGACCGAACACTGAAGCTTTCTTT,CASSDGQGPNTEAFF
TRBJ2-4,NA,NA,TRBV6-6,TGTGCCTACGGCCCCAGGAGTAGGATGAACATTCAGTACTTC,CAYGPRSRMNIQYF
TRBJ1-1,NA,NA,TRBV6-5,TGTGCCACCCAATTGGACCGAGGGAACACTGAAGCTTTCTTT,CATQLDRGNTEAFF
TRBJ1-2,TRBD1,few,TRBV7-9,TGTGCCAGCAGCCGAGGGACAGGGGATGCCTATGGCTACACCTTC,CASSRGTGDAYGYTF
TRBJ2-3,TRBD2,NA,TRBV7-6,TGTGCCAGCAGCTGGGGGGGGGAAGATACGCAGTATTTT,CASSWGGEDTQYF
TRBJ2-7,TRBD1,NA,TRBV2,TGTGCCAGCATGGGACAGGGCTCCTACGAGCAGTACTTC,CASMGQGSYEQYF
TRBJ2-3,TRBD2,NA,TRBV10-2,TGCGCCAGCAACGAAGCGGGGGGTCGATATTACACAGATACGCAGTATTTT,CASNEAGGRYYTDTQYF
TRBJ2-7,TRBD1,NA,TRBV13,TGTGCCAGCAGCAGCCACGGGACAGCATTACCCTCCTACGAGCAGTACTTC,CASSSHGTALPSYEQYF
TRBJ2-1,TRBD2,NA,TRBV29-1,TGCAGCGTCACCGGGACTAGCTATGACTACAATGAGCAGTTCTTC,CSVTGTSYDYNEQFF
TRBJ2-7,NA,NA,TRBV6-6,TGTGCCAGCACCACTTGGACGGTCCCCAGCGAGCAGTACTTC,CASTTWTVPSEQYF
TRBJ2-3,NA,NA,TRBV11-3,TGTGCCAGCAGCTTGACCCTCATGGGGGGCAAGTCAGATACGCAGTATTTT,CASSLTLMGGKSDTQYF
TRBJ2-7,NA,NA,TRBV9,TGTGCCAGCAGCGGATCGGGCTACGAGCAGTACTTC,CASSGSGYEQYF
TRBJ2-7,NA,NA,TRBV28,TGTGCCAGCAGCCCAATACGGAAGGGGCCAGATACCTACGAGCAGTACTTC,CASSPIRKGPDTYEQYF
TRBJ2-7,NA,NA,TRBV9,TGTGCCAGCAGCGTGGGGGACGGAGCCTACGAGCAGTACTTC,CASSVGDGAYEQYF